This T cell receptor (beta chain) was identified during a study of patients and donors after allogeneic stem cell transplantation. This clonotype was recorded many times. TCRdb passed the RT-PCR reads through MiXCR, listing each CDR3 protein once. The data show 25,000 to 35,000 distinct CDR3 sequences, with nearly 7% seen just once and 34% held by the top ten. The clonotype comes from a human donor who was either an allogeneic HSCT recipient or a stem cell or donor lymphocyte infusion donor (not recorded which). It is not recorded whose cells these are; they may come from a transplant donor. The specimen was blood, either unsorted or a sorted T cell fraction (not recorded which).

CDR3 DNA sequence: TGCAGTGCTAGAGATCAGAGCTGGGAACGTCAGCCCCAGCATTTT. Its translation: CSARDQSWERQPQHF. This chain connects TRBV20-1 to TRBJ1-5; no definite D call. Trimming stripped 0 bases from V and 6 bases from J, with 15 bases between. Germline lookup yields CDR1 DFQATT and CDR2 SNEGSKA (reference sequence). The length of the CDR3 is 15 residues.